This is a list of T cell receptor beta chains from one sample in a study of blood T cell repertoires in COVID-19. The repertoire was sequenced with immunoSEQ multiplex PCR; TCRdb's copy has only in-frame clones and lacks some. The data hold about 33,000 clones, with around 90% observed a single time. The sample taken for sequencing was peripheral blood. The receptors originated from a man between 65 and 85 years old with acute or convalescent COVID-19. The CDR3 runs from the conserved cysteine through the conserved F or W. The D gene is left open where the match is weak. Expanded clones get a size class; other rows say once, few or many, or leave the size out.

TRBV5-1	TRBJ1-5	15	.	.	CASSTTTGSNQPQHF
TRBV4-3	TRBJ1-5	15	.	.	CASSQDGRSNQPQHF
TRBV6-2/TRBV6-3	TRBJ1-5	16	.	.	CASSYSFAGGNQPQHF
TRBV6-5	TRBJ2-5	15	.	TRBD1	CASSLRPGQQETQYF
TRBV9	TRBJ2-3	13	once	.	CASTPDMEDTQYF
TRBV6-5	TRBJ1-3	11	.	.	CASEFGNTIYF
TRBV9	TRBJ2-1	15	medium-sized	TRBD2	CASRPTSGGPHEQFF
TRBV7-6	TRBJ1-4	13	.	.	CASSLVSGEKLFF
TRBV11-2	TRBJ2-6	15	.	.	CASSRAGQGANVLTF
TRBV27	TRBJ1-4	15	once	TRBD1	CASSPAGQGFEKLFF
TRBV29-1	TRBJ1-5	12	.	.	CSVAVPGQPQHF
TRBV19	TRBJ2-3	14	.	.	CASSIDRRLGQQYF
TRBV3-1/TRBV3-2	TRBJ2-3	15	.	TRBD2	CASSQVSGSPDTQYF
TRBV12-5	TRBJ2-3	13	once	.	CASGRGGTDTQYF
TRBV27	TRBJ2-7	14	.	.	CASSFGGTPGEQYF
TRBV11-2	TRBJ1-1	13	.	.	CASSFPPETEAFF
TRBV10-3	TRBJ2-2	16	.	TRBD2	CATGTSGRANTGELFF
TRBV6-2/TRBV6-3	TRBJ2-7	14	.	TRBD2	CASSLRTSLREQYF
TRBV6-2/TRBV6-3	TRBJ2-4	15	.	TRBD1	CASSLTGWHKNIQYF
TRBV12-3/TRBV12-4	TRBJ2-3	9	.	.	CASGTTQYF
TRBV7-9	TRBJ2-2	14	few	.	CASSERTATGELFF
TRBV7-8	TRBJ1-1	15	.	TRBD1	CASSYNRGENTEAFF
TRBV4-1	TRBJ2-7	15	.	TRBD1	CASSPRNDRGYEQYF
TRBV27	TRBJ2-3	16	.	TRBD1	CASSWPTGASTDTQYF
TRBV30	TRBJ1-5	15	.	.	CAWSPPGNSNQPQHF
TRBV30	TRBJ2-3	15	few	TRBD2	CACLKMGLYTDTQYF
TRBV6-1	TRBJ1-4	18	.	TRBD1	CASSEAKVRGRTNEKLFF
TRBV9	TRBJ1-1	13	few	.	CASSVVPDSQAFF
TRBV10-3	TRBJ1-3	14	.	.	CAISEEGVVDTIYF
TRBV19	TRBJ2-5	13	.	.	CASTSSGQETQYF
TRBV6-6	TRBJ1-1	11	.	TRBD1	CASSQDREAFF
TRBV5-4	TRBJ2-5	14	.	TRBD1	CASSKGGAGETQYF
TRBV2	TRBJ2-6	16	.	.	CASSSRALSGANVLTF
TRBV18	TRBJ1-4	14	.	.	CASSLGTGDEKLFF
TRBV6-2/TRBV6-3	TRBJ1-5	13	.	.	CASSWADPLPQHF
TRBV30	TRBJ2-3	13	.	TRBD2	CASKRDRPDTQYF
TRBV20-1	TRBJ2-1	14	.	TRBD2	CSASSGFSYNEQFF
TRBV4-3	TRBJ2-5	14	.	TRBD1	CASSQIQGKETQYF
TRBV29-1	TRBJ2-5	11	.	TRBD1	CSGDSQETQYF
TRBV6-5	TRBJ2-5	12	.	.	CASSQGTETQYF
TRBV6-5	TRBJ1-1	16	.	.	CASSYETQGVNTEAFF
TRBV12-3/TRBV12-4	TRBJ1-3	13	once	.	CASSGTWGNTIYF
TRBV6-1	TRBJ1-5	15	.	TRBD1	CASNLGQGRNQPQHF
TRBV28	TRBJ1-2	13	.	.	CASSSQGPHGYTF
TRBV9	TRBJ2-2	14	.	.	CASSVWVEDGELFF
TRBV10-1	TRBJ2-4	14	.	.	CASSESGSQNIQYF
TRBV6-5	TRBJ1-6	14	.	TRBD1	CASSYDRDISPLHF
TRBV5-4	TRBJ2-1	16	.	TRBD2	CASSSGRTSGKYEQFF
TRBV11-2	TRBJ2-1	16	.	TRBD2	CASSPRGGRDDNEQFF